This T cell receptor beta chain was observed in a study of cytomegalovirus exposure and HLA in healthy donors (dated by TCRdb to the late 2010s). Some background on the complete study: A later analysis indicated that the 95 to 150 validation repertoires were generated on the platform also employed for the 600 to 750 repertoires of the first cohort. To predict cytomegalovirus infection status, the study brought together high-throughput TCR immunosequencing, statistical association of individual TCRs with disease status, and machine learning. Along with the roughly 670-subject first cohort, a separate validation cohort of over a hundred different subjects was used. The study aimed to test whether cataloging public T cell receptors could reveal signatures of past pathogen exposure.

Results and caveats for the whole study, not just this receptor: In the study, 150 to 200 TCR beta chains were listed as associated with cytomegalovirus. It was suggested by the authors that the approach could potentially be generalized to other disease states and immunological phenotypes. Across donors, most TCR sequences were observed very rarely, whereas some public TCRs were present in many individuals. The validation cohort had no HLA typing available for a later analysis, so co-occurrence within that cohort was assessed over all 120 repertoires. The classifier was reported to diagnose cytomegalovirus status with high specificity and sensitivity in both the original cohort and the validation cohort. A later analysis found that TCRs clustered in the first cohort also tended to co-occur in the 120 or so validation repertoires, with 94% of cluster scores above 0. Three of the identified cytomegalovirus-associated TCR beta chains were confirmed in vitro to be specific for cytomegalovirus antigens.

From cysteine to phenylalanine, the CDR3 is 16 amino acids long. CDR3 DNA only is kept here, 48 bases in frame from base 1. After removal of 5 bases from V and 7 bases from J, the junction retains 13 bases not matched to a gene. The CDR1 and CDR2 encoded by the germline V gene (reference sequence) are SEHNR and FQNEAQ. Receptor amplification or capture employed the immunoSEQ multiplex PCR assay. Turning to the authors' computational methods: A statistical classification framework was built to diagnose cytomegalovirus status from the catalog of TCR beta chain sequences. Entries here come from immuneACCESS through TCRdb and include only in-frame sequences with V and J called. Some clones fail to appear in such tables; in the studies checked, an unresolved V gene covers under half of the shortfall, and the cause of the remainder is unknown. D and trimming come from the DNA, and the V and J calls and clone size come from that table. The sample has approximately 120,000 clones on record, 95% to 97% of them singletons. The ten largest clones represent about 1.7% of the sample.

The donors were included in the validation cohort of 120 subjects, a group kept apart from the approximately 700-subject first cohort. With regard to this clone: No antigen is known for it. Per-base quality was not reported, and no clone a single base away is much larger than it.

The chain is encoded by TRBV7-9 joined to TRBJ2-1; 8 central nucleotides agree with TRBD1. The sample was PBMCs. This TCR was sampled from a man younger than 35 in good health and CMV-seronegative. At the DNA level, the sequence is TGTGCCAGCAGCAGTTCCCGGCAGGGGGCGCGAAATGAGCAGTTCTTC. The encoded protein is CASSSSRQGARNEQFF.